This T cell receptor beta chain was retrieved from a study of T cell responses to AZD1222 COVID-19 vaccine. Whole-study context: Pooling covered second doses at about 4 or about 12 weeks.

About this clone: What it binds is not known.

Findings and caveats of the study: Among those given AZD1222, only 6 or 7 were seropositive at baseline. Mostly white British, mostly female donors; authors suggested clonal diversity may be underestimated.

The V end was cut by 0 bases, the J end by 3 bases, with 9 bases between. Germline V gives CDR1 SGHVS, CDR2 FQNEAQ. The CDR3 consists of 15 residues. Here immunoSEQ multiplex PCR was the method, and the copy in TCRdb shows in-frame clones only, minus some. Of about 120,000 clones listed, roughly 89% are singletons. The receptor was isolated from an adult in good health. The source was peripheral blood, collected on day 0 of AZD1222 vaccination. This sequence joins TRBV7-8 and TRBJ1-3; no firm D call. This CDR3 reads CASSLARQSGNTIYF. The DNA of the CDR3 is TGTGCCAGCAGCTTAGCGCGGCAGAGTGGAAACACCATATATTTT.